The subject of this entry is one T cell receptor (beta chain). These data come from a study of T-cell memory formation after mild COVID-19. About the research overall: TCR clusters were mostly confined to one donor each.

With 5 bases clipped from V and 0 bases from J, the junction kept 6 bases outside the gene matches. Per germline, CDR1 SGHTA and CDR2 FQGNSA. The CDR3 spans 17 residues. TCRdb passed the 5' RACE reads through MiXCR, listing each CDR3 protein once. Here the sample spans about 540,000 distinct CDR3 sequences, over 20% being singletons. The clonotype originates from an adult woman who had mild COVID-19 (a few samples of this study predate the infection). Cell type and time point are not known. The sample taken for sequencing was PBMCs or a T cell subset sorted from them (not recorded which). J is TRBJ2-3 and V is TRBV7-2, with 12 bases aligning to TRBD1. In DNA, the CDR3 is TGTGCCAGCAGCACCGGGACAGGGGGCATTAGCACAGATACGCAGTATTTT. This encodes CASSTGTGGISTDTQYF.